Shown below are 25 T cell receptor beta chains from a single sample sequenced in a study of shared clonotypes between healthy human individuals. Measured with immunoSEQ multiplex PCR; TCRdb has only the in-frame clones, and not every one. The table records about 380,000 clones, 90% to 98% of them present only once. The specimen sequenced was memory CD8+ T cells sorted from blood. The sample's subset: CD45RO+ cells pooled with CCR7-negative TemRA cells. These receptors originate from a man aged 25-40 years in good health.

In its sample, this clone was seen once. The rearrangement uses TRBV4-1 and TRBJ2-7; a weak D match, TRBD2 (6 bases). Germline V gene lookup returns CDR1 MGHRA and CDR2 YSYEKL. The CDR3 is 15 amino acids. The germline V and J ends were trimmed by 0 bases and 0 bases, with 9 bases remaining between them. CDR3 bases: TGCGCCAGCAGCCAAGAGCGCGGGAACTCCTACGAGCAGTACTTC. Protein product: CASSQERGNSYEQYF.

The rearrangement uses TRBV5-4 and TRBJ2-3, with D hard to call. The V gene's germline CDR1 is SGHNT and CDR2 YYREEE (reference sequence). The CDR3 consists of 12 residues. Trimming cost V 2 bases and J 1 base, with 2 bases left between them. The CDR3 region is CASSFGTDTQYF. For the CDR3, the DNA is TGTGCCAGCAGCTTCGGCACAGATACGCAGTATTTT.

V is TRBV11-3 and J is TRBJ1-5; D is undetermined. The V end lost 2 bases, the J end lost 4 bases, and 6 bases lay between the germline ends. The CDR3 contains 13 residues. The germline V gene has CDR1 SGHNT and CDR2 YENEEA. CDR3 protein: CASSLIGNQPQHF. In nucleotides, the CDR3 is TGTGCCAGCAGCTTAATCGGGAATCAGCCCCAGCATTTT.

The table lists this clone with a count of one. The rearrangement joins TRBV5-8 to TRBJ1-2; a possible D gene is TRBD1 (5 bases). Trimming took 3 bases from V and 8 from J, leaving 8 bases between them. Germline loops: CDR1 SGHTS, CDR2 YDEGEE. This CDR3 region has 11 residues. This chain's CDR3 is CASSWKGGYTF. The CDR3 DNA reads as TGTGCCAGCAGCTGGAAGGGGGGCTACACCTTC.

The rearrangement uses TRBV2 and TRBJ2-4; tentative D call: TRBD2 (5 bases). The CDR3 has 14 amino acids. The germline V gene encodes CDR1 SNHLY and CDR2 FYNNEI. Trimming removed 3 bases at V and 9 bases at J, with 15 bases between. CDR3 coding DNA: TGTGCCAGCAGTGATCGTGGACTGCATGGCATTCAGTACTTC. Translation: CASSDRGLHGIQYF.

This chain connects TRBV27 to TRBJ2-6; TRBD1 or TRBD2 may be the D gene (5 bases each). The CDR3 consists of 16 residues. The germline CDR1 and CDR2 sequences are MNHEY and SMNVEV (reference sequence). V lost 3 bases, J lost 0 bases, and 9 bases lay in between. CDR3 DNA: TGTGCCAGCAGTTTTGGGGGATCCTCTGGGGCCAACGTCCTGACTTTC. Translated, it gives CASSFGGSSGANVLTF.

The chain carries TRBV2 and TRBJ1-5; a weak D match, TRBD1 (5 bases). This CDR3 is 14 amino acids long. Germline CDR1 reads SNHLY; CDR2 reads FYNNEI. V was pared by 1 base and J by 7 bases, with 11 bases between. CDR3 sequence reads: CASSEGGGGQPQHF. The CDR3 DNA reads TGTGCCAGCAGTGAAGGTGGTGGGGGGCAGCCCCAGCATTTT.

The V and J genes are TRBV4-1 and TRBJ1-2; unclear D gene. CDR1 and CDR2 from the germline V gene are MGHRA and YSYEKL. The CDR3 contains 14 residues. V lost 0 bases and J 4 bases, leaving 9 bases between the germline ends. This CDR3 is CASSQDLGSYGYTF. Written as DNA, the CDR3 is TGCGCCAGCAGCCAAGATCTCGGGTCCTATGGCTACACCTTC.

The gene calls are TRBV7-9 and TRBJ2-6; D ambiguous. This CDR3 comprises 15 residues. Germline V CDR1 and CDR2: SEHNR, FQNEAQ (reference sequence). V dropped 6 bases and J dropped 3 bases, with 12 bases sitting between them. The CDR3: CASSFRNGGANVLTF. The CDR3 bases are TGTGCCAGCAGTTTTAGGAATGGTGGGGCCAACGTCCTGACTTTC. Supplemented by reference TRBV7-9 and TRBJ2-6, the full variable domain reads DTGVSQNPRHKITKRGQNVTFRCDPISEHNRLYWYRQTLGQGPEFLTYFQNEAQLEKSRLLSDRFSAERPKGSFSTLEIQRTEQGDSAMYLCASSFRNGGANVLTFGAGSRLTVL.

The rearrangement joins TRBV5-1 to TRBJ2-1; 9 nucleotides match TRBD2. CDR1 is SGHRS, CDR2 YFSETQ, per germline. This CDR3 comprises 16 residues. The J segment lost 3 bases and the V segment lost 4 bases, leaving 8 bases of the junction unmatched. Here the CDR3 DNA reads TGCGCCAGCAGCGTCTCTAGCGGGACTATCTACAATGAGCAGTTCTTC. This encodes CASSVSSGTIYNEQFF.

The chain carries TRBV4-2 and TRBJ2-2, with 8 bases fitting TRBD2. Germline assignment: CDR1 LGHNA and CDR2 YNFKEQ. CDR3 length: 16 amino acids. The J segment lost 3 bases and the V segment lost 0 bases, leaving 3 bases of the junction unmatched. The DNA of the CDR3 is TGTGCCAGCAGCCAAGATACTAGCGGTCACACCGGGGAGCTGTTTTTT. Translation: CASSQDTSGHTGELFF.

The chain employs TRBV19 and TRBJ2-7; 10 bases map to TRBD2. This CDR3 has 15 residues. V shed 4 bases and J 0 bases; nucleotides not matched to a gene: 3. CDR1 and CDR2 from the germline V gene are LNHDA and SQIVND (reference sequence). In nucleotides, the CDR3 is TGTGCCAGTAGTAAAAGACTAGCGGGCTCCTACGAGCAGTACTTC. This gives the protein CASSKRLAGSYEQYF.

The chain has TRBV29-1 and TRBJ2-7; 12 bases are shared with TRBD2. The length of the CDR3 is 15 residues. The V segment lost 7 bases and the J segment 6 bases; nucleotides outside the gene matches: 13. CDR1 and CDR2 (germline): SQVTM, ANQGSEA. CDR3 protein: CSAEGGTSGYSEQYF. The DNA of the CDR3 is TGCAGCGCCGAGGGCGGGACTAGCGGGTATAGCGAGCAGTACTTC.

The chain couples TRBV27 to TRBJ2-3; D possibly corresponds to TRBD1 (6 bases). Germline CDR1 is MNHEY and CDR2 is SMNVEV (reference sequence). CDR3 length: 17 residues. Trimming removed 7 bases at V and 1 base at J, with 21 bases between. DNA for the CDR3: TGTGCCAGCAATCAGGGGCTGGGAAGGGCTGGCACAGATACGCAGTATTTT. It is translated as CASNQGLGRAGTDTQYF.

J is TRBJ2-2 and V is TRBV18, with a weak D call TRBD2 (6 bases). Per the germline V gene, CDR1 is KGHSH and CDR2 is LQKENI. V shed 6 bases and J shed 5 bases, with 13 bases lying between them. The length of the CDR3 is 14 residues. CDR3 protein: CASSGTLRTGELFF. The CDR3 nucleotides read TGTGCCAGCTCCGGGACTCTGAGGACCGGGGAGCTGTTTTTT.

The V gene is TRBV27, the J gene TRBJ2-7; D possibly corresponds to TRBD1 (6 bases). The CDR3 extends over 16 amino acids. CDR1 and CDR2 (germline): MNHEY, SMNVEV (reference sequence). Trimming took off 1 base at V and 1 base at J, with 14 bases between the two ends. Here the CDR3 reads CASSLYPPDSSYEQYF. DNA for the CDR3: TGTGCCAGCAGTTTATATCCCCCGGACAGTTCCTACGAGCAGTACTTC.

This clone has just one count. The rearrangement uses TRBV30 and TRBJ2-5; 8 bases map to TRBD1. The germline gives CDR1 GTSNPN, CDR2 SVGIG (reference sequence). CDR3 length: 12 residues. V shed 5 bases and J 7 bases; nucleotides not matched to a gene: 6. The CDR3 spells CAWGGQAATQYF. Written as DNA, the CDR3 is TGTGCCTGGGGGGGACAGGCGGCGACCCAGTACTTC.

In regard to this clone: The sample contains more than one DNA sequence encoding this CDR3. The J gene is TRBJ1-2, the V gene TRBV5-6, with no clear D. The CDR3 covers 11 residues. Per germline, CDR1 SGHDT and CDR2 YYEEEE. Trimming took 3 bases from V and 2 from J, leaving 2 bases between them. CDR3 residues: CASSYNYGYTF. As DNA, the CDR3 is TGTGCCAGCAGCTACAACTATGGCTACACCTTC.

The genes are TRBV19 and TRBJ2-7, with D perhaps matching TRBD1 or TRBD2 (6 bases each). Germline loops: CDR1 LNHDA, CDR2 SQIVND (reference sequence). V lost 0 bases and J lost 2, with 11 bases in between. The CDR3 is made up of 15 amino acids. For the CDR3, the DNA is TGTGCCAGTAGTATAGATCGGGGGACAACCTACGAGCAGTACTTC. It codes for CASSIDRGTTYEQYF.

The rearrangement links TRBV29-1 to TRBJ1-1; D is unresolved. V was clipped by 4 bases and J by 4 bases, with 13 bases between them. CDR1 is SQVTM, CDR2 ANQGSEA, per germline. The CDR3 contains 13 residues. The CDR3 DNA reads TGCAGCGTTGTAAAAAGGATGAGCACTGAAGCTTTCTTT. Translation gives CSVVKRMSTEAFF.

This rearrangement joins TRBV5-1 to TRBJ2-7, with 7 bases aligning to TRBD1. V shed 4 bases, J shed 5 bases, and the junction held 6 bases outside the gene matches. Germline V gene data show CDR1 as SGHRS and CDR2 as YFSETQ. The CDR3 extends over 13 amino acids. The CDR3 reads CASSTGQVHEQYF. Written as DNA, the CDR3 is TGCGCCAGCAGCACTGGACAGGTCCACGAGCAGTACTTC.

This clone was seen just once. The chain uses TRBV5-4 and TRBJ2-5; 11 bases are shared with TRBD2. Germline CDR1 and CDR2: SGHNT and YYREEE (reference sequence). With 0 bases clipped from V and 6 bases from J, the junction kept 4 bases outside the gene matches. The CDR3 is 15 residues long. The CDR3 sequence is CASSLGLAGGKTQYF. CDR3 in DNA: TGTGCCAGCAGCTTGGGGCTAGCGGGAGGAAAGACCCAGTACTTC.

The CDR3 reads CASRDEIHQPQHF. CDR3 nucleotides: TGTGCCAGCAGGGATGAAATCCATCAGCCCCAGCATTTT. V and J are TRBV2 and TRBJ1-5; unclear D gene. Germline V gene sequence: CDR1 SNHLY, CDR2 FYNNEI. This CDR3 region has 13 residues. Trimming stripped 6 bases from V and 5 bases from J, with 11 bases between.

In the case of this clone: Other DNA sequences from this sample encode an identical CDR3 as well. The V and J genes are TRBV10-3 and TRBJ2-1, with TRBD2 identical over 7 bases. This CDR3 has 12 amino acids. CDR1 is ENHRY and CDR2 is SYGVKD in the germline V gene. With V trimmed by 6 bases and J by 7 bases, 3 bases remained unmatched. CDR3 DNA: TGTGCCATCAGGGGGACTACAAATGAGCAGTTCTTC. Protein: CAIRGTTNEQFF.

This chain connects TRBV6-5 to TRBJ2-7; D gene unclear. Germline lookup yields CDR1 MNHEY and CDR2 SVGAGI. The CDR3 consists of 13 residues. The ends were cut back, 6 bases at V and 4 bases at J, with 13 bases in the middle. The CDR3 DNA sequence: TGTGCCAGCAGACGCACCCAAACATACGAGCAGTACTTC. This gives the protein CASRRTQTYEQYF.